This T cell receptor beta chain was found in a study of blood T cell repertoires in COVID-19. Whole-study context: From the United States, Italy and Spain came samples of acute and convalescent COVID-19. The analysed material was cDNA or gDNA that came from T cells, B-cell-depleted T cells, or PBMCs.

The J segment lost 7 bases and the V segment lost 4 bases, leaving 4 bases of the junction unmatched. The CDR3 has 13 amino acids. CDR1 is MNHEY and CDR2 is SVGEGT in the germline V gene. Per the original methods: Amplification of reference gene primers was used by the study to estimate nucleated cell counts. The method was immunoSEQ multiplex PCR; TCRdb's version includes in-frame clones alone and lacks a portion of them. V and J calls and clone size come straight from that table; D and trimming were deduced from the DNA. Among over 350,000 clones listed, 86% were seen once. The chain has TRBV6-2 or TRBV6-3 and TRBJ1-3; 7 bases fit TRBD1. The clonotype comes from a woman younger than 45 with active or convalescent COVID-19. Sequenced input: peripheral blood. CDR3 loop: CASSLQGSNTIYF. The CDR3 coding sequence is TGTGCCAGCAGTTTACAGGGGTCGAACACCATATATTTT.